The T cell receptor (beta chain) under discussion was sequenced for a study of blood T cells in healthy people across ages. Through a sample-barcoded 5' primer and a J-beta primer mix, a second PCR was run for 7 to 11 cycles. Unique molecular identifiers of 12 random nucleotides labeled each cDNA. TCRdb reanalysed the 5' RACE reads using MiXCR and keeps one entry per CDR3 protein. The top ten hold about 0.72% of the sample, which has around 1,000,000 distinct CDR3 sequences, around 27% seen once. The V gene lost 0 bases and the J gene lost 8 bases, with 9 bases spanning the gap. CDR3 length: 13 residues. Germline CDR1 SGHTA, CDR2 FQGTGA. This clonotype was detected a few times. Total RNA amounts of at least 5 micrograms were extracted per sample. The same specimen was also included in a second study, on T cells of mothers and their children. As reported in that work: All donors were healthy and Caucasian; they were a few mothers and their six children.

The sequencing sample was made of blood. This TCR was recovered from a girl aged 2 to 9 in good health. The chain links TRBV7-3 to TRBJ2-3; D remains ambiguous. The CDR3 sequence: CASSLTSIGTQYF. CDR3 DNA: TGTGCCAGCAGCTTAACCTCCATAGGTACGCAGTATTTT.